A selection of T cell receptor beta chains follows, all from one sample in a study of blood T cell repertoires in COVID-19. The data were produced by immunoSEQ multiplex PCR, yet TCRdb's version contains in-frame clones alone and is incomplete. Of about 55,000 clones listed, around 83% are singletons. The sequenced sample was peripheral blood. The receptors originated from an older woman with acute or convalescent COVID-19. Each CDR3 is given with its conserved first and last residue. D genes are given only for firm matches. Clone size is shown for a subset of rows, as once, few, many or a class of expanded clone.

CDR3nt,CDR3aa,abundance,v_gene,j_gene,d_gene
TGTGCCAGCAGTCCCCAGGCAGGGGGCTCCTACGAGCAGTACTTC,CASSPQAGGSYEQYF,-,TRBV28,TRBJ2-7,TRBD1
TGTGCCTGGATACTAGCGGGAGGAAAGGAGCAGTTCTTC,CAWILAGGKEQFF,few,TRBV30,TRBJ2-1,TRBD2
TGTGCCTGGAGTGTAACACGCTCAACTGAAGCTTTCTTT,CAWSVTRSTEAFF,-,TRBV30,TRBJ1-1,-
TGTGCCAGCGGGGCAGGGGGTAATGAAAAACTGTTTTTT,CASGAGGNEKLFF,-,TRBV2,TRBJ1-4,TRBD1
TGTGCCAGTAGCAGGGGCCTAGCGGGAGGGCAAGAGACCCAGTACTTC,CASSRGLAGGQETQYF,-,TRBV19,TRBJ2-5,TRBD2
TGTGCCAGCAGTGAATTAGCGGGAGGAGAATACGAGCAGTACTTC,CASSELAGGEYEQYF,-,TRBV6-1,TRBJ2-7,TRBD2
TGCGCCAGCAGTCCCCAAAGGGCAGGGGGCGGCGAAAAACTGTTTTTT,CASSPQRAGGGEKLFF,-,TRBV4-1,TRBJ1-4,TRBD1
TGTGCCAGCAGCCCCGGCGGGACAGGGGGTATGACCCAGTACTTC,CASSPGGTGGMTQYF,-,TRBV5-6,TRBJ2-5,TRBD1
TGTGCCAGCACCCCGACAGGGGAATATGGCTACACCTTC,CASTPTGEYGYTF,once,TRBV6-6,TRBJ1-2,TRBD1
TGTGCCAGCAGTTTCGAGGAGAACACTGAAGCTTTCTTT,CASSFEENTEAFF,-,TRBV27,TRBJ1-1,-
TGTGCCAGTAGTCCCCGGGACTCTGGAAACACCATATATTTT,CASSPRDSGNTIYF,-,TRBV19,TRBJ1-3,-
TGTGCCTGGAGTCTGACAGGGGGCGTCTCTGGAAACACCATATATTTT,CAWSLTGGVSGNTIYF,-,TRBV30,TRBJ1-3,TRBD1
TGTGCCAGCACCATAAGCAATTCACCCCTCCACTTT,CASTISNSPLHF,-,TRBV28,TRBJ1-6,-
TGTGCCAGCCACCGGGACAGGGGGTACGGCTACACCTTC,CASHRDRGYGYTF,-,TRBV19,TRBJ1-2,TRBD1
TGTGCCAGCAGCTCCAAGACCGGGACAATCTATGGCTACACCTTC,CASSSKTGTIYGYTF,-,TRBV5-4,TRBJ1-2,-
TGTGCCAGCAGTTACGACAGCCACCCTGCCAAGCAGTACTTC,CASSYDSHPAKQYF,-,TRBV6-5,TRBJ2-7,-
TGTGCCAGTAGTCCAACGGACAGGAGTAGCTATGGCTACACCTTC,CASSPTDRSSYGYTF,-,TRBV19,TRBJ1-2,TRBD1
TGTGCCATCAGTGACATGGGGGCGGACACTGAAGCTTTCTTT,CAISDMGADTEAFF,-,TRBV10-3,TRBJ1-1,-
TGTGCCAGCAGTACCAAGGAGGGCTACACCTTC,CASSTKEGYTF,-,TRBV12-3/TRBV12-4,TRBJ1-2,-
TGTGCCTGGAGTGGCCTTGGGGAGCTCAATCAGCCCCAGCATTTT,CAWSGLGELNQPQHF,-,TRBV30,TRBJ1-5,-
TGTGCCAGCAGCCCAAGACTAGCGGGCATCCACAATGAGCAGTTCTTC,CASSPRLAGIHNEQFF,-,TRBV7-9,TRBJ2-1,TRBD2
TGTGCCAGCAGCCAAGGCAGGGGTCAGCCCCAGCATTTT,CASSQGRGQPQHF,-,TRBV3-1/TRBV3-2,TRBJ1-5,-
TGTGCCAGCAGCACTCCCGGGACTAGCGGGAAGGGGACTCTCTACGAGCAGTACTTC,CASSTPGTSGKGTLYEQYF,-,TRBV7-9,TRBJ2-7,TRBD2
TGCGCCAGCAGTTTCGACAGGGGGGTCAAGTACGAGCAGTACTTC,CASSFDRGVKYEQYF,-,TRBV10-2,TRBJ2-7,TRBD1
TGTGCCAGCAGTTTATTGTCAGGGGCAAGTCTTTCACCCCTCCACTTT,CASSLLSGASLSPLHF,-,TRBV27,TRBJ1-6,-
TGTGCCAGCAGTGCCGGACATACCTACGAGCAGTACTTC,CASSAGHTYEQYF,-,TRBV12-3/TRBV12-4,TRBJ2-7,-
TGCGCCAGCAGCCAAGTCAAGTTTTCAGGAGGGGGGGCCCCCTCCAATGAGCAGTTCTTC,CASSQVKFSGGGAPSNEQFF,-,TRBV4-1,TRBJ2-1,-
TGTGCCAGCAGTCTTCAGGGGGCGAGCAATCAGCCCCAGCATTTT,CASSLQGASNQPQHF,-,TRBV2,TRBJ1-5,TRBD1
TGCAGCACACTAAGGGGGCATACTGAAGCTTTCTTT,CSTLRGHTEAFF,once,TRBV29-1,TRBJ1-1,TRBD1
TGTGCCAGCAGCCAAGATTGGGCGGGGTTTCAGCCCCAGCATTTT,CASSQDWAGFQPQHF,few,TRBV4-2,TRBJ1-5,-
TGTGCCAGTAGTACGGGACTAGCGGGAGGAACTCCCGGGGAGCTGTTTTTT,CASSTGLAGGTPGELFF,-,TRBV19,TRBJ2-2,TRBD2
TGTGCCAGCAGCTCCGACTACCGCAATTACAATGAGCAGTTCTTC,CASSSDYRNYNEQFF,few,TRBV7-9,TRBJ2-1,-
TGTGCCAGCAGGGGGGGGCCCGATACGCAGTATTTT,CASRGGPDTQYF,-,TRBV28,TRBJ2-3,-
TGTGCCAGTAGTAGGACCTTACAGGGGTATGGCTACACCTTC,CASSRTLQGYGYTF,-,TRBV19,TRBJ1-2,TRBD1
TGTGCCAGCAGCTTATCTAGCGGGAGTGTTCGCGAGCAGTACTTC,CASSLSSGSVREQYF,-,TRBV7-6,TRBJ2-7,TRBD2
TGTGCCAGCTCACCAAAACAGGCCACTGAAGCTTTCTTT,CASSPKQATEAFF,-,TRBV18,TRBJ1-1,-
TGTGCCACCAGCGGACAGGGGGGTAATCAGCCCCAGCATTTT,CATSGQGGNQPQHF,-,TRBV15,TRBJ1-5,TRBD1
TGTGCCAGCAGCGTAGGGGGGGAGTCCAACACTGAAGCTTTCTTT,CASSVGGESNTEAFF,-,TRBV9,TRBJ1-1,-
TGTGCCAGCAGTGGACGACAGGGGGGTAGCAATCAGCCCCAGCATTTT,CASSGRQGGSNQPQHF,-,TRBV2,TRBJ1-5,TRBD1
TGTGCCATCAGAAGGACAGGGGAGGGAAACACCATATATTTT,CAIRRTGEGNTIYF,few,TRBV10-3,TRBJ1-3,TRBD1
TGTGCCACCTCCCCGACAGGAAACTATGGCTACACCTTC,CATSPTGNYGYTF,-,TRBV19,TRBJ1-2,-